This T cell receptor beta chain was captured by sequencing in a study of cytomegalovirus exposure and HLA in healthy donors. The CDR3 spans 13 residues. The V gene's germline CDR1 is LNHNV and CDR2 YYDKDF (reference sequence). V dropped 7 bases and J dropped 4 bases, with 11 bases sitting between them. TCRdb's table, derived via immunoSEQ multiplex PCR, lists solely in-frame clones and lacks some. The sample lists tens of thousands of clones, around 92% occurring once. This clonotype originated in a woman younger than 30 in good health and CMV-seronegative. V is TRBV15 and J is TRBJ2-4, with a possible D match to TRBD2 (5 bases). The sequenced sample was PBMCs. CDR3 DNA: TGTGCCACCATCCCACCGGGAAAAAACATTCAGTACTTC. Translating gives CATIPPGKNIQYF.